The 15 T cell receptor beta chains given below trace back to one sample, sequenced in a study of human T cells and chemical hapten exposure. TCRdb processed the RACE reads anew with MiXCR; each CDR3 protein has one entry. The data show some 200,000 distinct CDR3 sequences, 20% to 25% seen once. Time point in this sample: patch test 1, 2 weeks after DPC sensitization. Specified treatment: therapeutic diphenylcyclopropenone sensitization with weekly scalp DPC. Specimen: whole blood, collected in connection with sensitization to the hapten diphenylcyclopropenone (DPC). These receptor sequences come from a woman between 50 and 59 years old with alopecia areata. Some clones in this sample may be carry-over from other donors' samples.

The table lists this clonotype with a few counts. The rearrangement joins TRBV20-1 to TRBJ1-1, with TRBD1 as a possible D gene (6 bases). Trimming pared 5 bases from V and 4 bases from J, leaving 14 bases between. The V gene's germline CDR1 is DFQATT and CDR2 SNEGSKA (reference sequence). This CDR3 has 13 amino acids. The CDR3 DNA follows: TGCAGTGCTCGAGGGGGGGTGGGCACTGAAGCTTTCTTT. It is translated as CSARGGVGTEAFF.

Only a few counts were recorded for this clonotype. The chain links TRBV7-9 to TRBJ1-2; unclear D gene. CDR3 size: 15 residues. Deletions cut 1 base from V and 0 bases from J, with 9 bases between. Per the germline V gene, CDR1 is SEHNR and CDR2 is FQNEAQ (reference sequence). The CDR3: CASSLDRYPNYGYTF. The CDR3 nucleotides are TGTGCCAGCAGCTTAGACCGCTATCCTAACTATGGCTACACCTTC.

The rearrangement joins TRBV5-1 to TRBJ1-5; the match to TRBD1 covers 8 bases. Germline assignment: CDR1 SGHRS and CDR2 YFSETQ. V lost 0 bases and J lost 7; bases outside the gene matches: 6. The CDR3 spans 15 residues. As DNA, the CDR3 is TGCGCCAGCAGCTTGGGGAGGACAGGGAGACAGCCCCAGCATTTT. Protein: CASSLGRTGRQPQHF.

This clonotype was found a few times. This chain uses TRBV5-1 with TRBJ2-7, with 9 nucleotides matching TRBD1. Germline V lookup: CDR1 SGHRS, CDR2 YFSETQ. The CDR3 sequence is 14 residues long. With V trimmed by 4 bases and J by 3 bases, 5 bases remained unmatched. This CDR3 is CASSPPGQGYEQYF. CDR3 sequence (DNA): TGCGCCAGCAGCCCGCCGGGACAGGGCTACGAGCAGTACTTC. Complete variable domain (other parts from reference TRBV5-1 and TRBJ2-7): KAGVTQTPRYLIKTRGQQVTLSCSPISGHRSVSWYQQTPGQGLQFLFEYFSETQRNKGNFPGRFSGRQFSNSRSEMNVSTLELGDSALYLCASSPPGQGYEQYFGPGTRLTVT.

The V call is TRBV7-9, the J call TRBJ2-7; 7 bases align to TRBD1. From germline, CDR1 is SEHNR and CDR2 FQNEAQ (reference sequence). The V and J ends lost 3 bases and 0 bases, in that order; junction bases with no gene match: 8. The CDR3 loop spans 16 amino acids. CDR3 DNA: TGTGCCAGCAGCTTTCCACAGGGGCTTTACTCCTACGAGCAGTACTTC. As protein: CASSFPQGLYSYEQYF.

The CDR3 region has the DNA TGTGCCAGCAGCACCGGTTGGTCCTACGAGCAGTACTTC. This sequence encodes CASSTGWSYEQYF. This chain joins TRBV7-2 and TRBJ2-7; D uncertain. The CDR3 extends over 13 amino acids. V lost 5 bases, J lost 1 base, and 9 bases lay in between. In germline, CDR1 is SGHTA, CDR2 FQGNSA.

This clonotype was seen more than once but under ten times. The CDR3 is CSVLTSGRNEQYF. Written as DNA, the CDR3 is TGCAGCGTACTGACTAGCGGGAGAAACGAGCAGTACTTC. This sequence joins TRBV29-1 and TRBJ2-7, with 12 bases identical to TRBD2. Germline CDR1 is SQVTM and CDR2 is ANQGSEA. The trim removed 6 bases at V and 5 bases at J, leaving 5 bases unmatched. CDR3 length: 13 amino acids.

This clonotype was seen a handful of times. V is TRBV19 and J is TRBJ2-1; 9 bases are a match to TRBD2. After removal of 6 bases from V and 2 bases from J, the junction contained 5 bases not matched to a gene. Germline V CDR1 and CDR2: LNHDA, SQIVND (reference sequence). This CDR3 is 15 amino acids long. The CDR3 region is CASRETSGTYNEQFF. CDR3 nucleotide sequence: TGTGCCAGTAGGGAGACTAGCGGAACCTACAATGAGCAGTTCTTC.

The J gene is TRBJ2-1, the V gene TRBV11-2; TRBD1 aligns across 7 bases. Germline V CDR1 and CDR2: SGHAT, FQNNGV. The CDR3 contains 14 residues. After removal of 1 base from V and 8 bases from J, the junction contained 5 bases not matched to a gene. This CDR3 is CASSLVGGIDEQFF. The CDR3 bases are TGTGCCAGCAGCTTAGTAGGGGGCATTGATGAGCAGTTCTTC.

The chain couples TRBV29-1 to TRBJ1-2, with 8 bases fitting TRBD1. CDR1 and CDR2 from the germline V gene are SQVTM and ANQGSEA. The length of the CDR3 is 13 residues. J was trimmed by 4 bases and V by 3 bases; bases with no gene match: 4. CDR3 sequence: CSVDRGHGYGYTF. The CDR3 DNA is TGCAGCGTTGACAGGGGGCACGGCTATGGCTACACCTTC.

This clonotype was recorded a few times. The rearrangement uses TRBV7-9 and TRBJ2-1, with no clear D. Trimming pared 4 bases from V and 6 bases from J, leaving 10 bases between. CDR1 and CDR2 (germline): SEHNR, FQNEAQ (reference sequence). This CDR3 comprises 13 residues. DNA for the CDR3: TGTGCCAGCAGCTCTGCAGAGATCAATGAGCAGTTCTTC. This gives the protein CASSSAEINEQFF.

The rearrangement joins TRBV12-3 or TRBV12-4 to TRBJ2-3; 9 nucleotides line up with TRBD1. CDR3 length equals 16 residues. With V trimmed by 1 base and J by 0 bases, 2 bases remained unmatched. CDR3 bases: TGTGCCAGCAGTTTAGGTGGGACAGGGAGCACAGATACGCAGTATTTT. It yields the protein CASSLGGTGSTDTQYF.

This sequence joins TRBV6-6 and TRBJ2-7; 14 bases fit TRBD2. V lost 7 bases, J lost 1 base, and 3 bases stayed unmatched. The V gene's germline CDR1 is MNHNY and CDR2 SVGAGI (reference sequence). There are 15 residues in the CDR3. The CDR3 DNA reads as TGTGCCAGCATCGGGACTAGCGGGAGTTCCTACGAGCAGTACTTC. Protein product: CASIGTSGSSYEQYF.

CDR3 protein: CAWSVLGVGELFF. The CDR3 bases are TGTGCCTGGAGTGTCCTAGGGGTCGGGGAGCTGTTTTTT. This chain links TRBV30 with TRBJ2-2; possible D gene TRBD1, 5 bases. Trimming pared 0 bases from V and 7 bases from J, leaving 9 bases between. Germline V lookup: CDR1 GTSNPN, CDR2 SVGIG (reference sequence). The CDR3 covers 13 residues. The complete variable domain, with remaining parts taken from reference TRBV30 and TRBJ2-2, reads SQTIHQWPATLVQPVGSPLSLECTVEGTSNPNLYWYRQAAGRGLQLLFYSVGIGQISSEVPQNLSASRPQDRQFILSSKKLLLSDSGFYLCAWSVLGVGELFFGEGSRLTVL.

This clonotype turned up a few times. The rearrangement links TRBV10-3 to TRBJ1-1; D ambiguous. V was pared by 4 bases and J by 5 bases, with 17 bases between. This CDR3 is built from 15 residues. The germline CDR1 and CDR2 sequences are ENHRY and SYGVKD. CDR3 coding DNA: TGTGCCATCAGTGGGGGTAGGCAGGCGGGAACTGAAGCTTTCTTT. Translating it yields CAISGGRQAGTEAFF.